This is a list of T cell receptor beta chains from one sample in a study of blood T cells in healthy people across ages. A single record per CDR3 protein comes from TCRdb applying MiXCR to the 5' RACE reads. The table has approximately 2,000,000 distinct CDR3 sequences, roughly two fifths seen once. The sample was blood. Receptor source: a human donor in good health. The CDR3 runs from the conserved cysteine through the conserved F or W. The D gene is left open where the match is weak. A row's size may be missing; if present it is once, few, many or a size class.

d_call	clone_size	v_call	j_call	cdr3_nt	cdr3_aa
NA	few	TRBV2	TRBJ2-3	TGTGCCAGCAGTGAGGGACCCGGGGATACGCAGTATTTT	CASSEGPGDTQYF
TRBD1	few	TRBV5-6	TRBJ2-3	TGTGCCAGCAGCTTCCGGGACAGATTAGCAGATACGCAGTATTTT	CASSFRDRLADTQYF
NA	few	TRBV9	TRBJ1-2	TGTGCCAGCAGCCCGGGGGGCAGAGCCAACTATGGCTACACCTTC	CASSPGGRANYGYTF
TRBD1	NA	TRBV4-2	TRBJ2-3	TGTGCCAGCAGCCAAGATCTTGGGACAGGGGGAACAGATACGCAGTATTTT	CASSQDLGTGGTDTQYF
NA	NA	TRBV12-3/TRBV12-4	TRBJ2-5	TGTGCCAGTACTCCCCGATCGACAGGTGTTGTTGGAGAGACCCAGTACTTC	CASTPRSTGVVGETQYF
NA	NA	TRBV3-1	TRBJ2-7	TGTGCCAGCAGCCAAAGCCTATGGGGGGCTCCGGGACAGACCACCTACGAGCAGTACTTC	CASSQSLWGAPGQTTYEQYF
NA	few	TRBV12-3/TRBV12-4	TRBJ2-7	TGTGCCAGCAGTTGGTCGCCCTCCGAGCAGTACTTC	CASSWSPSEQYF
TRBD2	few	TRBV7-2	TRBJ2-1	TGTGCCAGCAGCTTAGCGATTAGCGGGGGATACAATGAGCAGTTCTTC	CASSLAISGGYNEQFF
NA	few	TRBV7-9	TRBJ2-1	TGTGCCAGCAGCTTAGCGCTCTTGGGGGGACAGCAGTTCTTC	CASSLALLGGQQFF
NA	NA	TRBV20-1	TRBJ2-1	TGCAGTGCTAGAAGGACTCTCAGCTCCTACAATGAGCAGTTCTTC	CSARRTLSSYNEQFF
NA	NA	TRBV5-1	TRBJ2-7	TGCGCCAGCAGCTCCACCCCTTCGGCCTCCTACGAGCAGTACTTC	CASSSTPSASYEQYF
NA	NA	TRBV6-2/TRBV6-3	TRBJ1-1	TGTGCCAGCAGTCCAGGGCGGACCCTTGAAGCTTTCTTT	CASSPGRTLEAFF
NA	NA	TRBV20-1	TRBJ2-1	TGCAGTGCTAGATCGATGTCTAGCGCTCTCCGCAATGAGCAGTTCTTC	CSARSMSSALRNEQFF
TRBD1	NA	TRBV7-9	TRBJ1-2	TGTGCCAGCAGCCCACTATTAACGGGACAGGGTTCTGGCTACACCTTC	CASSPLLTGQGSGYTF
TRBD1	NA	TRBV10-3	TRBJ1-1	TGTGCCATCAGTGAGAAGACAGGGGGCACTGAAGCTTTCTTT	CAISEKTGGTEAFF
NA	NA	TRBV25-1	TRBJ1-2	TGTGCCAGCAGTGAGCAACAGGGTCATGGCTACACCTTC	CASSEQQGHGYTF
TRBD1	NA	TRBV7-3	TRBJ2-2	TGTGCCAGCAGCTCAGGGGGCTGGACCGGGGAGCTGTTTTTT	CASSSGGWTGELFF
NA	NA	TRBV6-1	TRBJ1-1	TGTGCCAGTCGTCTCGGAGCCCTGAACACTGAAGCTTTCTTT	CASRLGALNTEAFF
NA	few	TRBV4-1	TRBJ1-2	TGCGCCAGCAGCCAAGACCGCGGGGCGACGCGGGGCTACACCTTC	CASSQDRGATRGYTF
NA	NA	TRBV19	TRBJ2-1	TGTACCAGTAGTATTTACGGGGATAGCTCCTACAATGAGCAGTTCTTC	CTSSIYGDSSYNEQFF
NA	NA	TRBV5-6	TRBJ2-4	TGTGCCAGCAGCTTGGGGGGCCTTACAAGGCCTGACATTCAGTACTTC	CASSLGGLTRPDIQYF
NA	NA	TRBV20-1	TRBJ2-7	TGCAGTTCCACCCACGGGACGCACGCCTACGAGCAGTACTTC	CSSTHGTHAYEQYF
TRBD2	NA	TRBV7-3	TRBJ2-7	TGTGCCAGCAGCTTAAACCCCCTCTCCGACGAGCGGGATTACAATGAGCAGTACTTC	CASSLNPLSDERDYNEQYF